This TCR beta chain was sequenced during a study of neurological immune-mediated disorders. Germline lookup yields CDR1 DFQATT and CDR2 SNEGSKA (reference sequence). The V gene lost 1 base and the J gene lost 2 bases, with 11 bases spanning the gap. The CDR3 consists of 14 residues. TCRdb redid the calling of the 5' RACE reads with MiXCR, one entry per CDR3 protein. The repertoire holds 15,000 to 20,000 distinct CDR3 sequences, with around 15% as singletons. This clonotype was recorded at least ten times. What was sequenced was CD4+ T cells from blood. The clonotype originates from a woman aged 55-69 years with HTLV-1-associated myelopathy (HAM/TSP). The gene calls are TRBV20-1 and TRBJ1-1, with D perhaps matching TRBD1 (6 bases). CDR3 loop: CSARAGAANTEAFF. In nucleotides, the CDR3 is TGCAGTGCTAGAGCAGGGGCGGCTAACACTGAAGCTTTCTTT.